Here is one TCR beta chain with its context. Its target is not known. The data stem from a study of T cells in Graves' hyperthyroidism and ophthalmopathy. Study conclusions and caveats: Separating ophthalmopathy from stable hyperthyroidism was achieved by a 13 V-J model.

The V end lost 0 bases, the J end lost 5 bases, and 10 bases lay between the germline ends. Germline-derived CDR1 and CDR2 are MNHEY and SVGEGT. The CDR3 extends over 14 amino acids. Used for diagnoses were clinical symptoms, serum thyroxine and TRAb, thyroid ultrasound and orbital computed tomography. Using RNA transcripts as the source, TCR beta CDR3 regions were amplified. The TCR CDR3 first-round RT-PCR relied on the HTBI primer set. TCRdb fed the multiplex PCR reads into MiXCR, producing one record per CDR3 protein. The sample includes 300,000 to 450,000 distinct CDR3 sequences, roughly 15% of them seen just once.

Sequenced sample: blood. The chain couples TRBV6-2 or TRBV6-3 to TRBJ2-5; D unresolved. The receptor was derived from a woman in her 30s with Graves' hyperthyroidism that later progressed to Graves' ophthalmopathy. The chain's CDR3 is CASSYSPEGETQYF. The DNA for the CDR3 is TGTGCCAGCAGTTACTCGCCCGAAGGGGAGACCCAGTACTTC.